The 3 T cell receptor beta chains in this list originate from one sample, sequenced in a study of beta chain features in type 1 diabetes. The authors reverse transcribed all of the isolated RNA, so sequencing captured expressed TCRB transcripts. Libraries were prepared by immunoSEQ multiplex PCR; TCRdb keeps only in-frame clonotypes and omits some of them. The table has about 40,000 clones, roughly 49% seen once. Sequenced: central memory CD4+ T cells from blood. Every receptor here comes from a woman under 30 in good health.

The sample holds a few counts of this clone. The J gene is TRBJ2-7, the V gene TRBV5-6; the D gene is possibly TRBD2 (6 bases). This CDR3 spans 15 amino acids. Trimming stripped 0 bases from V and 5 bases from J, with 15 bases between. Germline lookup yields CDR1 SGHDT and CDR2 YYEEEE. In DNA form, the CDR3 reads TGTGCCAGCAGCTTGGGAGAGACTAGTAATAACGAGCAGTACTTC. Encoded protein: CASSLGETSNNEQYF.

This chain connects TRBV6-6 to TRBJ2-1; 9 bases match TRBD1. This CDR3 contains 16 residues. J gave up 5 bases and V 2 bases, and 7 bases lay outside the gene matches. Germline values: CDR1 MNHNY, CDR2 SVGAGI (reference sequence). The CDR3 coding sequence is TGTGCCAGCAGTTACAGGGGGGGGACAGGGAACAATGAGCAGTTCTTC. Its protein is CASSYRGGTGNNEQFF.

This chain joins TRBV5-1 and TRBJ1-1, with TRBD1 matching over 8 bases. Germline V gene lookup returns CDR1 SGHRS and CDR2 YFSETQ. The CDR3 runs 14 residues. Trimming at V came to 7 bases and at J to 1 base, leaving 6 bases not matched to a gene. The CDR3 loop reads CASGPGTGNTEAFF. CDR3 coding DNA: TGCGCCAGCGGACCCGGGACAGGGAACACTGAAGCTTTCTTT. Complete variable domain (other parts from reference TRBV5-1 and TRBJ1-1): KAGVTQTPRYLIKTRGQQVTLSCSPISGHRSVSWYQQTPGQGLQFLFEYFSETQRNKGNFPGRFSGRQFSNSRSEMNVSTLELGDSALYLCASGPGTGNTEAFFGQGTRLTVV.